This TCR beta chain was profiled in a study of molecular identifiers for immune sequencing clone quantification. Study-level results: A shared barcode on identical TCR molecules could lead to underestimated sizes for highly expanded clones.

This clonotype was recorded once. The antigen remains unidentified. The CDR3 is 15 amino acids. Between the trimmed V and J ends, which lost 1 base and 0 bases, there was a span of 9 bases. In germline, CDR1 is SNHLY, CDR2 FYNNEI. Making the bulk TCR libraries relied on previously described methods and listed TCR primers. TCRdb redid the calling of the PCR reads with MiXCR, one entry per CDR3 protein. The sample has under 350,000 distinct CDR3 sequences, roughly 24% seen once. The naive CD8 libraries originated from between roughly 18,000 and 1,000,000 sorted cells and drew on 10%, 30% or 50% RNA. The sorting of naive CD8 T cells used the CD8+CD4-CCR7+CD45RA+ phenotype.

The receptor was isolated from a human donor in good health. Some libraries in this study had Jurkat cell RNA spiked in. The chain couples TRBV2 to TRBJ1-1; D uncertain. Input material: naive CD8+ T cells from blood, with Jurkat cell RNA spiked in. As to subset: FACS-sorted CD8+CD4-CCR7+CD45RA+ naive T cells. CDR3 DNA: TGTGCCAGCAGTGAAGAAGACGGGCTGAACACTGAAGCTTTCTTT. Protein product: CASSEEDGLNTEAFF.